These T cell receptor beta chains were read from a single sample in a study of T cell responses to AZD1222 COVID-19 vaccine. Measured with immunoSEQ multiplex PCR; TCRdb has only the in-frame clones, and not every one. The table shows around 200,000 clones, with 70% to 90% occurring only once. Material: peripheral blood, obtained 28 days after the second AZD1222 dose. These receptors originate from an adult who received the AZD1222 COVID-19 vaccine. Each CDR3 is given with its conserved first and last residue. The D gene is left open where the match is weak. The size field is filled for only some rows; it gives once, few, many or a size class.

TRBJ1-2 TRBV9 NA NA CASSVATEPNYGYTF TGTGCCAGCAGCGTAGCCACTGAACCTAACTATGGCTACACCTTC
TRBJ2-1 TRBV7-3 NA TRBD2 CASSGTSAANEQFF TGTGCCAGTTCCGGGACTAGCGCGGCCAATGAGCAGTTCTTC
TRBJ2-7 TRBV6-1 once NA CASSEGSSVSPYEQYF TGTGCCAGCAGTGAAGGTTCTAGCGTGAGTCCCTACGAGCAGTACTTC
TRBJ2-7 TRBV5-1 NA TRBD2 CASSSVAGVSYEQYF TGCGCCAGCAGCAGTGTAGCGGGAGTCTCCTACGAGCAGTACTTC
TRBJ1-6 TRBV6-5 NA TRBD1 CASIEGAINSPLHF TGTGCCAGCATAGAGGGGGCGATTAATTCACCCCTCCACTTT
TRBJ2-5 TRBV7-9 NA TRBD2 CASSSTSGGGETQYF TGTGCCAGCAGCTCAACTAGCGGAGGCGGGGAGACCCAGTACTTC
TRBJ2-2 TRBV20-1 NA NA CSASDIPTGELFF TGCAGTGCTAGTGACATTCCCACCGGGGAGCTGTTTTTT
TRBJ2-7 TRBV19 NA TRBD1 CASSAQGSEQYF TGTGCCAGTAGTGCACAGGGGAGCGAGCAGTACTTC
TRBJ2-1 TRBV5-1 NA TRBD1 CASSPRQGGHMGEQFF TGCGCCAGCAGCCCCAGACAGGGGGGCCACATGGGTGAGCAGTTCTTC
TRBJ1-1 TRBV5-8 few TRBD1 CASSLWTGLNTEAFF TGTGCCAGCAGCTTGTGGACAGGGTTGAACACTGAAGCTTTCTTT
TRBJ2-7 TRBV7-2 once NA CASSLDRLAYEQYF TGTGCCAGCAGCTTAGACCGACTAGCCTACGAGCAGTACTTC
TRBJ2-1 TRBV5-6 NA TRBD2 CASSLGGLATANEQFF TGTGCCAGCAGCTTGGGGGGACTAGCGACAGCCAATGAGCAGTTCTTC
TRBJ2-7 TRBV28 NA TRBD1 CASMGTVQFSYEQYF TGTGCCAGTATGGGGACAGTCCAGTTCTCCTACGAGCAGTACTTC
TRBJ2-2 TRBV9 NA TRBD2 CATQSGANTGELFF TGTGCCACTCAAAGCGGGGCGAACACCGGGGAGCTGTTTTTT